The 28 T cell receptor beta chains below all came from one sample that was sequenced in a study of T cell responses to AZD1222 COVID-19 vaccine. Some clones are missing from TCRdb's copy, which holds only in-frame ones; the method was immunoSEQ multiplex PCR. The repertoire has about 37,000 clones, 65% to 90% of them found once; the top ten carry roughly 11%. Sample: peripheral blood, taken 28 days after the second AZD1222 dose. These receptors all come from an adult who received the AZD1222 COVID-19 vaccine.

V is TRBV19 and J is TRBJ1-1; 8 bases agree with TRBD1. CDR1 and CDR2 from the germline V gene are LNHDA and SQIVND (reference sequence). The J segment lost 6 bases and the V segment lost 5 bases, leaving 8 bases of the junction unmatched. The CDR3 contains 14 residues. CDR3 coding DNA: TGTGCCAGTAGTCCTCGCAGGGGGCGGCCTGAAGCTTTCTTT. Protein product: CASSPRRGRPEAFF.

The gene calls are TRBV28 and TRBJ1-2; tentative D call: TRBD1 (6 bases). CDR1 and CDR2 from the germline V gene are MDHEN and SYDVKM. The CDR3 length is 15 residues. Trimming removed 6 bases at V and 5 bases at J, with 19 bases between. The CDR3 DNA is TGTGCCAGCAGAGTGTCAGGGGCTGGACGGTATGGCTACACCTTC. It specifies CASRVSGAGRYGYTF.

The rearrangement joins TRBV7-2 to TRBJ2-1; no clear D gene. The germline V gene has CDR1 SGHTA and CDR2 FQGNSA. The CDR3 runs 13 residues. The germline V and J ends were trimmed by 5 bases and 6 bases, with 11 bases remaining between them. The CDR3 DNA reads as TGTGCCAGCAGCCTTTCTCTCGGCAATGAGCAGTTCTTC. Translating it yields CASSLSLGNEQFF.

The DNA for the CDR3 is TGTGCCCGTACTAGGGGGCGGAGTGGCTACACCTTC. Protein sequence: CARTRGRSGYTF. The J gene is TRBJ1-2, the V gene TRBV30; TRBD1 agrees at 7 bases. This CDR3 is 12 amino acids long. Trimming removed 8 bases from V and 7 bases from J; junction bases left unmatched: 10. The germline gives CDR1 GTSNPN, CDR2 SVGIG (reference sequence).

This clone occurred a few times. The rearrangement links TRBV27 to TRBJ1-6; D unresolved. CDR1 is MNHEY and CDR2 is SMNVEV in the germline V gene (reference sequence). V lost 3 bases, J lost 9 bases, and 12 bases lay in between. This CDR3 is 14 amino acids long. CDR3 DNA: TGTGCCAGCAGTTTGGGCAGCTTCTCTTCACCCCTCCACTTT. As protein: CASSLGSFSSPLHF.

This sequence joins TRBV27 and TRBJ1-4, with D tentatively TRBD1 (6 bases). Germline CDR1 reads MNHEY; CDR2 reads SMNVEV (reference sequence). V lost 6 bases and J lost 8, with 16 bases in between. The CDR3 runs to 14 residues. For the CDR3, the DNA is TGTGCCAGCAGGCAAACAGGGTCGAGGGAAAAACTGTTTTTT. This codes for CASRQTGSREKLFF.

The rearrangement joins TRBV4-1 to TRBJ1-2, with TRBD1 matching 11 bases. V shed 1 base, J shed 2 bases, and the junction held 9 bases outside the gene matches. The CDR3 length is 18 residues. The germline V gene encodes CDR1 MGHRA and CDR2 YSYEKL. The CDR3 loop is CASSQGYSRDRGNYGYTF. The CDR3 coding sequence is TGCGCCAGCAGCCAAGGCTATTCCCGGGACAGGGGGAACTATGGCTACACCTTC.

CDR3 in amino acids: CASSAPGQNQPQHF. The CDR3 nucleotides read TGCGCCAGCAGTGCCCCGGGACAGAATCAGCCCCAGCATTTT. V gene TRBV10-2 combines with J gene TRBJ1-5; 7 positions agree with TRBD1. V lost 4 bases to trimming and J lost 4 bases; unmatched junction nucleotides: 4. CDR1 WSHSY and CDR2 SAAADI come from the germline V gene. This CDR3 spans 14 amino acids.

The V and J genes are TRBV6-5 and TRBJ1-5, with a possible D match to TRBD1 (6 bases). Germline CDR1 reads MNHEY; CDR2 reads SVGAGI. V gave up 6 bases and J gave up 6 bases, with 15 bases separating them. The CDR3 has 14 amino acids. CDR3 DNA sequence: TGTGCCAGCAGCAGAACAGGGCCCGGTCAGCCCCAGCATTTT. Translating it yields CASSRTGPGQPQHF.

The CDR3 protein is CASSLSAASSYNEQFF. DNA of the CDR3: TGTGCCAGCAGCTTATCGGCGGCCAGCTCCTACAATGAGCAGTTCTTC. The chain employs TRBV7-2 and TRBJ2-1; no clear D. This CDR3 region has 16 residues. Germline V CDR1 and CDR2: SGHTA, FQGNSA. Trimming pared 2 bases from V and 0 bases from J, leaving 11 bases between.

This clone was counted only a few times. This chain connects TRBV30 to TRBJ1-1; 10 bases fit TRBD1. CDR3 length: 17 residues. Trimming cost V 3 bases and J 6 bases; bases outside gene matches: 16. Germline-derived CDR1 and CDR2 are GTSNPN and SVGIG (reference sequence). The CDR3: CAWRGRDRGIVSSEAFF. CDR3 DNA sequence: TGTGCCTGGAGAGGGAGGGACAGGGGAATCGTCAGCTCTGAAGCTTTCTTT.

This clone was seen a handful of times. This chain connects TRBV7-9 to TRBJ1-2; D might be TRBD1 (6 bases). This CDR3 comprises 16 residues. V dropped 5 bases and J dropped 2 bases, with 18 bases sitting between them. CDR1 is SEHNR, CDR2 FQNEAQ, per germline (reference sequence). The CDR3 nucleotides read TGTGCCAGCAGCCCTGACCCAGGGGTAAAAAACTATGGCTACACCTTC. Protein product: CASSPDPGVKNYGYTF. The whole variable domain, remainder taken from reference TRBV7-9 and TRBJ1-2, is DTGVSQNPRHKITKRGQNVTFRCDPISEHNRLYWYRQTLGQGPEFLTYFQNEAQLEKSRLLSDRFSAERPKGSFSTLEIQRTEQGDSAMYLCASSPDPGVKNYGYTFGSGTRLTVV.

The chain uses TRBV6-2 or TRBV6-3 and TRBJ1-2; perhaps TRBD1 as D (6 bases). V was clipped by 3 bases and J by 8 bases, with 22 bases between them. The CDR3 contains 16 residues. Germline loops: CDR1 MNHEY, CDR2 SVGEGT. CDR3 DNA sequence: TGTGCCAGCAGTTATCCCGGGACAAAGTTAGTGGGCGGCTACACCTTC. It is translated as CASSYPGTKLVGGYTF.

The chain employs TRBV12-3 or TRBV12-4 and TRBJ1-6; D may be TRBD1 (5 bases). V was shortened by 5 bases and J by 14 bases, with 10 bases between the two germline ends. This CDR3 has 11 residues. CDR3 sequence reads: CASSNGGTLHF. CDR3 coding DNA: TGTGCCAGCAGTAATGGGGGAACCCTCCACTTT.

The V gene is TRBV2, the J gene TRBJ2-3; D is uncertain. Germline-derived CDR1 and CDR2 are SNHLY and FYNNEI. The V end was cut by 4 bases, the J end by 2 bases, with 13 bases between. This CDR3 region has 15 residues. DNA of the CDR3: TGTGCCAGCAGTGTAGGGCAGCCTCTCACAGATACGCAGTATTTT. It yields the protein CASSVGQPLTDTQYF.

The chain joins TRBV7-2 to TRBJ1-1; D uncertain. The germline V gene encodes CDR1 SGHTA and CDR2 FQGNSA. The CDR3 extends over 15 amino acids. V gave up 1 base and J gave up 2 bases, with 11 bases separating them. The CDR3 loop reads CASSLGSGINTEAFF. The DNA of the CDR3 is TGTGCCAGCAGCTTAGGGTCCGGGATAAACACTGAAGCTTTCTTT.

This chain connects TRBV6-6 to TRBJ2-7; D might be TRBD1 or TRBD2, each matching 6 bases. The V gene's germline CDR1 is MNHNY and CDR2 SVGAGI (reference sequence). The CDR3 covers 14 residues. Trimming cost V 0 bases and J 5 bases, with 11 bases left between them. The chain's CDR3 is CASSYSTGANEQYF. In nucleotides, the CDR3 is TGTGCCAGCAGTTACTCGACGGGGGCGAACGAGCAGTACTTC.

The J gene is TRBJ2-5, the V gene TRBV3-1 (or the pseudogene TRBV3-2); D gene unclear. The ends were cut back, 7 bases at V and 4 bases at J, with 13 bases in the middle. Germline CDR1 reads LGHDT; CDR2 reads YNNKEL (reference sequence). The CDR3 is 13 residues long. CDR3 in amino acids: CASTYDARETQYF. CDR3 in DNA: TGTGCCAGCACCTACGACGCGAGAGAGACCCAGTACTTC.

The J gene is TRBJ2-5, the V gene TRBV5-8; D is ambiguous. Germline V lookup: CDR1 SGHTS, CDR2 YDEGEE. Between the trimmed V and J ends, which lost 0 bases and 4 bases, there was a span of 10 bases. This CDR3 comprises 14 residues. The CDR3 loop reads CASSLVGTGETQYF. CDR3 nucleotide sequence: TGTGCCAGCAGCTTGGTTGGCACCGGAGAGACCCAGTACTTC.

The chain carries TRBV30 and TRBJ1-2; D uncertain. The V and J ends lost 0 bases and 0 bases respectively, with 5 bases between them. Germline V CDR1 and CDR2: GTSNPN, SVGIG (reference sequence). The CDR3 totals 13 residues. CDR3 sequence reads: CAWSVRANYGYTF. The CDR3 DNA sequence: TGTGCCTGGAGTGTTAGAGCTAACTATGGCTACACCTTC.

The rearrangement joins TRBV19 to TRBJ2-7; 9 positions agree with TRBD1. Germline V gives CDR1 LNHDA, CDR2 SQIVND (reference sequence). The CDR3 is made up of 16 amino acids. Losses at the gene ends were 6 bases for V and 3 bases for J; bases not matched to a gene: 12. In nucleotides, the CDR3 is TGTGCCAGTAGCCTTCCTGGGGACAGGGCGGGCTACGAGCAGTACTTC. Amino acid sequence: CASSLPGDRAGYEQYF.

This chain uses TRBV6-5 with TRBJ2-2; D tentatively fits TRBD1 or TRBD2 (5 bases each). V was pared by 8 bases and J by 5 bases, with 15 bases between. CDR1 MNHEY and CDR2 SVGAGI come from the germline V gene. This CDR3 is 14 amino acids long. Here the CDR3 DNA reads TGTGCCAGCTTATGGGGACGGACGACCGGGGAGCTGTTTTTT. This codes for CASLWGRTTGELFF.

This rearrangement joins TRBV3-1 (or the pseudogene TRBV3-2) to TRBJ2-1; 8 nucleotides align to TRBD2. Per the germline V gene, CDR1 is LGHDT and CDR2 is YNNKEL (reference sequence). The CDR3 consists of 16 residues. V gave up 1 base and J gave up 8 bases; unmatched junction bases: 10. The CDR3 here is CASSQVFGGRGDEQFF. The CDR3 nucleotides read TGTGCCAGCAGCCAAGTATTTGGCGGGCGGGGGGATGAGCAGTTCTTC.

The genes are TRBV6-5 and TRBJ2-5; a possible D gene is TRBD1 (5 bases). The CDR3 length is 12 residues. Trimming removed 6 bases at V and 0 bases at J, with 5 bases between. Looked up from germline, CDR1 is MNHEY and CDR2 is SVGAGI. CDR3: CASSRDQETQYF. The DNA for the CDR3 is TGTGCCAGCAGCAGGGACCAAGAGACCCAGTACTTC.

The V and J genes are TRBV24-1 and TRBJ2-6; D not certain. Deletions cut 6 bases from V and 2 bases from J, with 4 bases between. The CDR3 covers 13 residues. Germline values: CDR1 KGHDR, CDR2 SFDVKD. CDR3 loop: CATSFTGANVLTF. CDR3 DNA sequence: TGTGCCACCAGTTTTACTGGGGCCAACGTCCTGACTTTC.

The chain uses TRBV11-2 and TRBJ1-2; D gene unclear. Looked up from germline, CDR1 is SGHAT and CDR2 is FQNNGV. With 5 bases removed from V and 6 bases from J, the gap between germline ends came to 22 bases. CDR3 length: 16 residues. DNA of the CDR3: TGTGCCAGCAGCCGAATGGAGGATCCGATTGTGAATGGCTACACCTTC. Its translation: CASSRMEDPIVNGYTF.

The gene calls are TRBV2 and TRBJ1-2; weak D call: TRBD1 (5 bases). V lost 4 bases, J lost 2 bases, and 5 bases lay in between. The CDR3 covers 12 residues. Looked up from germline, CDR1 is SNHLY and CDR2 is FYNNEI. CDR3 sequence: CASSGQNYGYTF. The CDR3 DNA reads TGTGCCAGCAGTGGACAGAACTATGGCTACACCTTC.

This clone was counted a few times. The CDR3 loop reads CASSLAGTNQPQHF. The CDR3 bases are TGCGCCAGCAGCTTGGCAGGGACCAATCAGCCCCAGCATTTT. The chain carries TRBV5-1 and TRBJ1-5; TRBD1 might be the D (5 bases). Per germline, CDR1 SGHRS and CDR2 YFSETQ. Trimming left V 0 bases short and J 3 bases short, with 7 bases between. This CDR3 has 14 residues.